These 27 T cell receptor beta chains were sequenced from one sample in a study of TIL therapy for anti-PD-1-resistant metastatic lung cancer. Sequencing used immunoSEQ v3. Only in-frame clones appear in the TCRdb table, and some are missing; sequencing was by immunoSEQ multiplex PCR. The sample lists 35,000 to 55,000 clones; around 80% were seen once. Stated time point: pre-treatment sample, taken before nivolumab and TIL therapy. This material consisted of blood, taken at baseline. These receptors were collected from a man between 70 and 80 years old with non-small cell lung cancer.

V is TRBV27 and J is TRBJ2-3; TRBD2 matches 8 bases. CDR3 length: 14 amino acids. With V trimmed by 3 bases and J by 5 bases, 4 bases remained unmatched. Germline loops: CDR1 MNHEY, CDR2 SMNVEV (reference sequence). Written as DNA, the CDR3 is TGTGCCAGCAGTTTCGGGCTAGCGGGAGATACGCAGTATTTT. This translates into CASSFGLAGDTQYF.

The CDR3 sequence: CASDRPNSPLHF. For the CDR3, the DNA is TGTGCCAGTGACAGACCAAATTCACCCCTCCACTTT. The V gene is TRBV6-5, the J gene TRBJ1-6; possibly TRBD1 for D (5 bases). The CDR3 runs 12 residues. With 9 bases removed from V and 7 bases from J, the gap between germline ends came to 10 bases. CDR1 and CDR2 from the germline V gene are MNHEY and SVGAGI.

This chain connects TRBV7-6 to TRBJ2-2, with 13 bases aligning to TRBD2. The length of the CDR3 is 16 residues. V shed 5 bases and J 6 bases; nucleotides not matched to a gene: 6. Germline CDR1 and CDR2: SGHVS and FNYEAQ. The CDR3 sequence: CASSPGLAGAPGELFF. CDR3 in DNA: TGTGCCAGCAGCCCCGGACTAGCGGGAGCTCCCGGGGAGCTGTTTTTT.

This chain's CDR3 is CASSFGTSGKDTQYF. The CDR3 DNA reads as TGCGCCAGCAGCTTCGGGACTAGCGGAAAAGATACGCAGTATTTT. The V call is TRBV5-1, the J call TRBJ2-3; 11 bases agree with TRBD2. V was pared by 2 bases and J by 5 bases, with 4 bases of the junction left unmatched. Looked up from germline, CDR1 is SGHRS and CDR2 is YFSETQ. The CDR3 extends over 15 amino acids.

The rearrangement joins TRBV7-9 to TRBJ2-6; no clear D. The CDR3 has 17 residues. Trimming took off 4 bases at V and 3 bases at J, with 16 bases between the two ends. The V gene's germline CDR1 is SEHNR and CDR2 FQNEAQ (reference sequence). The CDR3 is CASSYNSAIGGANVLTF. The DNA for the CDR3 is TGTGCCAGCAGCTATAACTCAGCGATTGGTGGGGCCAACGTCCTGACTTTC.

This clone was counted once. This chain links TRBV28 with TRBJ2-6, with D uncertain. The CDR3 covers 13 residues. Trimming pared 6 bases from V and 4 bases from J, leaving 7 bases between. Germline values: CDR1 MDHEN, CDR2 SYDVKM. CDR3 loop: CASSWSGANVLTF. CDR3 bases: TGTGCCAGCAGCTGGTCGGGGGCCAACGTCCTGACTTTC.

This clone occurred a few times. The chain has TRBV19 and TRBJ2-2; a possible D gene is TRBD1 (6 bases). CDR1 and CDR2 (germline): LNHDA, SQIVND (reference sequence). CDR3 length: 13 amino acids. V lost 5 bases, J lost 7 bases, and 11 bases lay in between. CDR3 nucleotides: TGTGCCAGTAGTCCGCAGGGGAACGGGGAGCTGTTTTTT. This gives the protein CASSPQGNGELFF.

The CDR3 sequence: CASSPGTSATNEKLFF. DNA for the CDR3: TGTGCCAGCAGTCCAGGGACATCTGCAACTAATGAAAAACTGTTTTTT. This chain links TRBV28 with TRBJ1-4; a possible D gene is TRBD1 (6 bases). The CDR3 is made up of 16 amino acids. Trimming left V 5 bases short and J 0 bases short, with 13 bases between. The germline gives CDR1 MDHEN, CDR2 SYDVKM.

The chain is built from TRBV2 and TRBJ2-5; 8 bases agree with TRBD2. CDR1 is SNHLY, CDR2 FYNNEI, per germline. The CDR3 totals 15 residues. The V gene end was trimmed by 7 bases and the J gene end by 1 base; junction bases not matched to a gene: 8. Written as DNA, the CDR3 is TGTGCCAGCATCTTGGCTAGCGGGCCCCAAGAGACCCAGTACTTC. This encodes CASILASGPQETQYF.

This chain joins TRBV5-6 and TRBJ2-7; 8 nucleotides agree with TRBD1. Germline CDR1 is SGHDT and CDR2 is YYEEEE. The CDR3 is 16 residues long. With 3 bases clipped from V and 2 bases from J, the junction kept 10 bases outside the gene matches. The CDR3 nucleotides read TGTGCCAGCAGCTCCGCGGGGACAGGCAATCCCTACGAGCAGTACTTC. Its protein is CASSSAGTGNPYEQYF.

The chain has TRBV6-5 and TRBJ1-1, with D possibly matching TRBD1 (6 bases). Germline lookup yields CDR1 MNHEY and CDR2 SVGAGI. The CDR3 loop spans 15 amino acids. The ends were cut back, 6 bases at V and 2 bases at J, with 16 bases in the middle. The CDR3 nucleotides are TGTGCCAGCAGGCCCTCTGGGGGGCCAAACACTGAAGCTTTCTTT. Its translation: CASRPSGGPNTEAFF.

In DNA form, the CDR3 reads TGTGCCAGCTCACCAGAACAGAATCAGCCCCAGCATTTT. It specifies CASSPEQNQPQHF. This chain joins TRBV18 and TRBJ1-5, with D hard to call. The CDR3 runs to 13 residues. V lost 2 bases to trimming and J lost 4 bases, with 6 bases between them. Germline values: CDR1 KGHSH, CDR2 LQKENI.

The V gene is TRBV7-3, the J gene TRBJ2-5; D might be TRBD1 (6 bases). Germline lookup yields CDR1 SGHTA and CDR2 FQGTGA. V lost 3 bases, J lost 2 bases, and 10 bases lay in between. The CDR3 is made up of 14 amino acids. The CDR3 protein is CASSFGQRQETQYF. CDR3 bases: TGTGCCAGCAGCTTTGGACAGAGACAAGAGACCCAGTACTTC.

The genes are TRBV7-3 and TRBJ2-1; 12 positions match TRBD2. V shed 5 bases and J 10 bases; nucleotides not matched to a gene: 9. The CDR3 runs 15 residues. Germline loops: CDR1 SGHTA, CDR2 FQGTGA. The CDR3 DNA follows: TGTGCCAGCAGCCTAGGACTAGCGGGGCTGGGGGAGCAGTTCTTC. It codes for CASSLGLAGLGEQFF.

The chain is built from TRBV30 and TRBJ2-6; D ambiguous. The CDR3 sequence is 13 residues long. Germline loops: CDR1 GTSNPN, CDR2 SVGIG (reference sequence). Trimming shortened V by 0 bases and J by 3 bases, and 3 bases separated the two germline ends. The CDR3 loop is CAWSVGGANVLTF. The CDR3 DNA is TGTGCCTGGAGTGTAGGTGGGGCCAACGTCCTGACTTTC.

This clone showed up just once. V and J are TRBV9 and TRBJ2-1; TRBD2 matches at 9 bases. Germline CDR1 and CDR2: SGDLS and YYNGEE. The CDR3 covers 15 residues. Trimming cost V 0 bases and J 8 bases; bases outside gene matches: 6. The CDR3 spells CASSVGGLASHEQFF. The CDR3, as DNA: TGTGCCAGCAGCGTAGGGGGACTAGCATCCCATGAGCAGTTCTTC.

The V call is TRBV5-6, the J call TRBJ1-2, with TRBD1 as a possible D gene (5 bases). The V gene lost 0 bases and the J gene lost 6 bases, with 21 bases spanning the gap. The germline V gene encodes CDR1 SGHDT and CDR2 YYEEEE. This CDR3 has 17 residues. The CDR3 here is CASSLATFPGLKDGYTF. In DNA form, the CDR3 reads TGTGCCAGCAGCTTGGCGACCTTCCCGGGGCTCAAAGATGGCTACACCTTC.

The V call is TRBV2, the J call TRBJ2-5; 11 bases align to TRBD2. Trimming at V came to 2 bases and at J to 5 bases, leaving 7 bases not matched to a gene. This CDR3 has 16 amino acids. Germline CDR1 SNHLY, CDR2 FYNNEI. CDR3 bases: TGTGCCAGCAGTGAACGGGTAGCGGGAGGGCGGGAGACCCAGTACTTC. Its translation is CASSERVAGGRETQYF.

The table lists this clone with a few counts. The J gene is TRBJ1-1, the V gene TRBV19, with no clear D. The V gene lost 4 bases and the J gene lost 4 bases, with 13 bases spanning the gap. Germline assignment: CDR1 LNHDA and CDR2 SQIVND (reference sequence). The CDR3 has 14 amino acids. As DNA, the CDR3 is TGTGCCAGTAGTAAGGAGCGGGGAATCACTGAAGCTTTCTTT. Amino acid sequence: CASSKERGITEAFF.

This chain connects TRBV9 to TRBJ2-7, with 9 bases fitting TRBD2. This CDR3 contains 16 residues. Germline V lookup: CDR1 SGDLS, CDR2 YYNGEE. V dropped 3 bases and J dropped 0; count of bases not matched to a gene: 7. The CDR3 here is CASSARLAASSYEQYF. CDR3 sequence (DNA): TGTGCCAGCAGCGCGCGACTAGCGGCGAGCTCCTACGAGCAGTACTTC.

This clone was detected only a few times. CDR3 in DNA: TGTGCCAGCACTGAGACTAGCGGGAGGGCCGGGGAGCTGTTTTTT. Encoded protein: CASTETSGRAGELFF. The chain uses TRBV2 and TRBJ2-2; 14 bases match TRBD2. Trimming removed 7 bases from V and 6 bases from J; junction bases left unmatched: 4. Germline lookup yields CDR1 SNHLY and CDR2 FYNNEI. The CDR3 has 15 residues.

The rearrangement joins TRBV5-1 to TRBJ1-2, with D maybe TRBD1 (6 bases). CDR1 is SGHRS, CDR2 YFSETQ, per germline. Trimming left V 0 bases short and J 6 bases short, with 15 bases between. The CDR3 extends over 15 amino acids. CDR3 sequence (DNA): TGCGCCAGCAGCTTGGCACAGGGTAGCGGTGATGGCTACACCTTC. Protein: CASSLAQGSGDGYTF.

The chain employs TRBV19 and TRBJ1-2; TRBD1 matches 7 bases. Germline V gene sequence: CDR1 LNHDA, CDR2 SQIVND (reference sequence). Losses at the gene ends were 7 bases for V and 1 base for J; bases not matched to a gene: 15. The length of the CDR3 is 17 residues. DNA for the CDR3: TGTGCCAGTAACGCCGGGACAGACAACCCGATTAACTATGGCTACACCTTC. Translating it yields CASNAGTDNPINYGYTF.

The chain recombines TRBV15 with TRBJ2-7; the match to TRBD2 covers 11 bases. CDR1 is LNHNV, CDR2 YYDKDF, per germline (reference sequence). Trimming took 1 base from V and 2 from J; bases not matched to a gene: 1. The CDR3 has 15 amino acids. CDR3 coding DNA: TGTGCCACCAGCAGAGGACTAGCGGGAACCTACGAGCAGTACTTC. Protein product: CATSRGLAGTYEQYF.

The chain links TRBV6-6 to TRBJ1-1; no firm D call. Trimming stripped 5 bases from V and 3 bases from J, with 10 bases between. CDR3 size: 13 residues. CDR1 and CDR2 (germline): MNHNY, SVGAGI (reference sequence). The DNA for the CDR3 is TGTGCCAGCAGTCTATTACCCGACACTGAAGCTTTCTTT. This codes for CASSLLPDTEAFF.

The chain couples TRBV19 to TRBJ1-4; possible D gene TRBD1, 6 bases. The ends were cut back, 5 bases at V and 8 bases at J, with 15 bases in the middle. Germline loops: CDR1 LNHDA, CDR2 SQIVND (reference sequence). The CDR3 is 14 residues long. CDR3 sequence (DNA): TGTGCCAGTAGTGATGGGGGGGCTGGGGAAAAACTGTTTTTT. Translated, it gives CASSDGGAGEKLFF.

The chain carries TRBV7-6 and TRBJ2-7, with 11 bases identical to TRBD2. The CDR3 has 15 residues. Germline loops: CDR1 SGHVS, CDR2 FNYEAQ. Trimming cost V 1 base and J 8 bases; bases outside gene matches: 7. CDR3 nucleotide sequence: TGTGCCAGCAGCTTAGGGGCGACTAGCGGGGTTCAGCAGTACTTC. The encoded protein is CASSLGATSGVQQYF. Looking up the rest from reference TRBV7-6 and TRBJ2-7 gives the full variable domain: GAGVSQSPRYKVTKRGQDVALRCDPISGHVSLYWYRQALGQGPEFLTYFNYEAQQDKSGLPNDRFSAERPEGSISTLTIQRTEQRDSAMYRCASSLGATSGVQQYFGPGTRLTVT.